One T cell receptor beta chain is described in this entry. Antigen specificity is unknown. The data were obtained in a study of long-term antiretroviral therapy in people with HIV. Study-wide points: Following ART, diversity rose but still fell short of transplant donor controls. Every time point showed a repertoire led by clones expanded before ART.

The immunoSEQ assay was v3.0, run at survey level. This table comes from immunoSEQ multiplex PCR, and its TCRdb copy is limited to in-frame clones, with some not included. This table holds more than 25,000 clones, about 90% found once. Going into DNA extraction, samples held roughly 0.85-11 million cryopreserved PBMC. CDR1 is SGHDT, CDR2 YYEEEE, per germline. The CDR3 is 15 residues long. The V gene end was trimmed by 4 bases and the J gene end by 8 bases; junction bases not matched to a gene: 8. The origin of this receptor is a woman aged 18-29 years with HIV. The material sequenced was unsorted PBMCs, taken 1.8 years after starting antiretroviral therapy. This chain uses TRBV5-6 with TRBJ1-6, with 8 bases matching TRBD1. This CDR3 reads CASSGGDRRYSPLHF. For the CDR3, the DNA is TGTGCCAGCAGCGGAGGGGACAGGCGCTATTCACCCCTCCACTTT.